This T cell receptor (beta chain) stems from a study of brain T cells in children with intractable seizures. Time point in this sample: blood from clinic visit 5 months post-surgery; TSC patient then seizure free. Surgery cases with the highest brain T cell transcript signatures were chosen for sequencing. At least one anti-epileptic drug was given before surgery. The CDR3 has 14 residues. V shed 4 bases, J shed 0 bases, and the junction held 2 bases outside the gene matches. Germline V CDR1 and CDR2: SGHRS, YFSETQ. In the case of this clone: Its antigen remains unknown.

The repertoire was sequenced with immunoSEQ multiplex PCR; TCRdb's copy has only in-frame clones and lacks some. The table shows around 340,000 clones, with nearly 95% occurring only once. General study findings and limits: Clones missing pre-surgery may reflect undersampling of that blood sample. Viral specificity was inferred only from CDR3 similarity; HCMV serostatus was unknown.

The clonotype comes from a boy in the first two years of life with tuberous sclerosis and intractable seizures. The chain has TRBV5-1 and TRBJ1-1, with TRBD1 matching 8 bases. The source was peripheral blood, collected approximately 5 months after surgery. The CDR3, as DNA: TGCGCCAGCAGCACAGGGGGGGTGAACACTGAAGCTTTCTTT. Encoded protein: CASSTGGVNTEAFF.